Below are 31 T cell receptor beta chains sequenced from a single sample in a study of lymphopenia after photon versus proton radiotherapy. Some clones are missing from TCRdb's copy, which holds only in-frame ones; the method was immunoSEQ multiplex PCR. The table records approximately 150,000 clones, roughly nine tenths of them present only once. The specimen comprised peripheral blood, sampled from a patient treated with photon-based radiotherapy. These TCRs come from a man aged 50-59 years with gastric cancer.

The chain couples TRBV7-2 to TRBJ2-5; 9 bases are a match to TRBD1. Trimming removed 4 bases from V and 7 bases from J; junction bases left unmatched: 7. Per the germline V gene, CDR1 is SGHTA and CDR2 is FQGNSA. This CDR3 is built from 14 residues. The CDR3 loop reads CASSYRTGEGTQYF. The CDR3 bases are TGTGCCAGCAGCTACCGGACAGGGGAGGGGACCCAGTACTTC. The variable domain in full, completed from reference TRBV7-2 and TRBJ2-5, reads GAGVSQSPSNKVTEKGKDVELRCDPISGHTALYWYRQSLGQGLEFLIYFQGNSAPDKSGLPSDRFSAERTGGSVSTLTIQRTQQEDSAVYLCASSYRTGEGTQYFGPGTRLLVL.

CDR3 sequence: CASRPLATSSNEQFF. The CDR3 bases are TGTGCCAGCAGGCCTCTAGCGACCAGTTCCAATGAGCAGTTCTTC. The gene calls are TRBV7-2 and TRBJ2-1, with a tentative D call TRBD2 (6 bases). The ends were cut back, 6 bases at V and 6 bases at J, with 18 bases in the middle. Germline V CDR1 and CDR2: SGHTA, FQGNSA. The CDR3 is 15 amino acids.

The CDR3 sequence: CASSQPSYEQYF. CDR3 DNA: TGTGCCAGCAGCCAGCCCTCCTACGAGCAGTACTTC. The chain couples TRBV28 to TRBJ2-7, with D unresolved. The CDR3 consists of 12 residues. V lost 6 bases and J 0 bases, leaving 6 bases between the germline ends. Per germline, CDR1 MDHEN and CDR2 SYDVKM.

This chain links TRBV5-8 with TRBJ1-5, with 8 bases matching TRBD1. The CDR3 loop spans 16 amino acids. CDR1 is SGHTS, CDR2 YDEGEE, per germline. The J segment lost 4 bases and the V segment lost 0 bases, leaving 6 bases of the junction unmatched. The CDR3 sequence: CASSLGGQGGNQPQHF. For the CDR3, the DNA is TGTGCCAGCAGCTTGGGCGGACAGGGTGGGAATCAGCCCCAGCATTTT.

V is TRBV19 and J is TRBJ2-3; TRBD2 matches at 9 bases. After removal of 0 bases from V and 4 bases from J, the junction contained 8 bases not matched to a gene. The CDR3 runs 17 residues. The germline V gene has CDR1 LNHDA and CDR2 SQIVND (reference sequence). CDR3 in amino acids: CASSIDPSGRFADTQYF. CDR3 nucleotide sequence: TGTGCCAGTAGTATAGATCCCAGCGGGAGGTTCGCAGATACGCAGTATTTT.

The chain joins TRBV4-1 to TRBJ2-1; no clear D gene. The CDR3 is made up of 12 amino acids. Per the germline V gene, CDR1 is MGHRA and CDR2 is YSYEKL. V lost 0 bases, J lost 12 bases, and 9 bases lay in between. The CDR3 DNA is TGCGCCAGCAGCCAAGACTCCCCCAGGCAGTTCTTC. It is translated as CASSQDSPRQFF.

Remarks on this clone: Other DNA sequences in the same sample also yield this CDR3. This chain uses TRBV5-1 with TRBJ1-5; D not resolved. CDR3 length: 15 amino acids. Germline V gene data show CDR1 as SGHRS and CDR2 as YFSETQ. V shed 0 bases and J shed 1 base, with 8 bases lying between them. CDR3 amino acids: CASSLEGGSNQPQHF. Here the CDR3 DNA reads TGCGCCAGCAGCTTGGAGGGCGGGAGCAATCAGCCCCAGCATTTT.

The DNA of the CDR3 is TGTGCCAGCAGCAACAGGGTTTTCAACTATGGCTACACCTTC. It translates to CASSNRVFNYGYTF. The V and J genes are TRBV7-9 and TRBJ1-2, with D possibly matching TRBD1 (6 bases). Germline assignment: CDR1 SEHNR and CDR2 FQNEAQ (reference sequence). The V and J ends lost 5 bases and 2 bases respectively, with 12 bases between them. The CDR3 length is 14 residues. The whole variable domain, filled in from reference TRBV7-9 and TRBJ1-2, reads DTGVSQNPRHKITKRGQNVTFRCDPISEHNRLYWYRQTLGQGPEFLTYFQNEAQLEKSRLLSDRFSAERPKGSFSTLEIQRTEQGDSAMYLCASSNRVFNYGYTFGSGTRLTVV.

The chain uses TRBV6-4 and TRBJ2-1; D is unclear. This CDR3 contains 15 residues. Germline lookup yields CDR1 MRHNA and CDR2 SNTAGT. Trimming pared 3 bases from V and 2 bases from J, leaving 11 bases between. The CDR3 DNA reads as TGTGCCAGCAGTGAAGGTCCTGGCCCCTACAATGAGCAGTTCTTC. Amino acids: CASSEGPGPYNEQFF.

The chain carries TRBV10-3 and TRBJ1-5, with D perhaps TRBD1 (5 bases). V shed 2 bases and J shed 5 bases, with 10 bases lying between them. Per germline, CDR1 ENHRY and CDR2 SYGVKD. CDR3 length equals 14 residues. The CDR3 loop reads CAISESGGDQPQHF. The CDR3 region has the DNA TGTGCCATCAGTGAGAGTGGGGGGGATCAGCCCCAGCATTTT.

The chain uses TRBV30 and TRBJ1-1, with D unresolved. V was cut by 4 bases and J by 2 bases, with 11 bases left in between. The CDR3 is 13 amino acids. Germline-derived CDR1 and CDR2 are GTSNPN and SVGIG (reference sequence). CDR3 in amino acids: CAWTRTGNTEAFF. DNA for the CDR3: TGTGCCTGGACCAGGACCGGTAACACTGAAGCTTTCTTT.

The chain is built from TRBV28 and TRBJ2-7, with D maybe TRBD1 (5 bases). This CDR3 is 13 amino acids long. Germline-derived CDR1 and CDR2 are MDHEN and SYDVKM. Trimming left V 4 bases short and J 2 bases short, with 9 bases between. The CDR3 DNA sequence: TGTGCCAGCAGTTCGGACATCACCTACGAGCAGTACTTC. Translated: CASSSDITYEQYF.

V gene TRBV29-1 combines with J gene TRBJ2-3; D perhaps matches TRBD1 (7 bases). The germline V and J ends were trimmed by 4 bases and 4 bases, with 9 bases remaining between them. The CDR3 is 12 residues long. Looked up from germline, CDR1 is SQVTM and CDR2 is ANQGSEA. The CDR3 region is CSVARGADTQYF. DNA for the CDR3: TGCAGCGTTGCCAGGGGGGCAGATACGCAGTATTTT.

The rearrangement uses TRBV27 and TRBJ2-1; possibly TRBD1 for D (7 bases). The CDR3 spans 12 residues. Trimming left V 3 bases short and J 11 bases short, with 11 bases between. Per germline, CDR1 MNHEY and CDR2 SMNVEV (reference sequence). CDR3 sequence: CASSFRGDKQFF. The CDR3 bases are TGTGCCAGCAGTTTCAGGGGGGACAAGCAGTTCTTC.

The chain combines TRBV10-1 with TRBJ2-5; D might be TRBD2 (6 bases). The CDR3 extends over 14 amino acids. Trimming removed 6 bases from V and 1 base from J, with 12 bases in between. CDR1 and CDR2 from the germline V gene are WNHNN and SYGVQD (reference sequence). The CDR3 nucleotides read TGCGCCAGCAGCGCCGGGACTTCCCAAGAGACCCAGTACTTC. Amino acids: CASSAGTSQETQYF.

This chain joins TRBV29-1 and TRBJ1-1; perhaps TRBD1 as D (5 bases). The CDR3 is made up of 13 amino acids. V gave up 5 bases and J gave up 1 base, with 11 bases separating them. The germline V gene encodes CDR1 SQVTM and CDR2 ANQGSEA. The CDR3 reads CSVQGSKNTEAFF. Here the CDR3 DNA reads TGCAGCGTTCAGGGTAGTAAGAACACTGAAGCTTTCTTT. The complete variable domain, with remaining parts taken from reference TRBV29-1 and TRBJ1-1, reads SAVISQKPSRDICQRGTSLTIQCQVDSQVTMMFWYRQQPGQSLTLIATANQGSEATYESGFVIDKFPISRPNLTFSTLTVSNMSPEDSSIYLCSVQGSKNTEAFFGQGTRLTVV.

The rearrangement links TRBV28 to TRBJ2-7; D gene uncertain. The CDR3 consists of 14 residues. CDR1 is MDHEN and CDR2 is SYDVKM in the germline V gene. The germline V and J ends were trimmed by 6 bases and 1 base, with 13 bases remaining between them. The DNA of the CDR3 is TGTGCCAGCAGGAAGACCCATGGGTCCTACGAGCAGTACTTC. Translated: CASRKTHGSYEQYF.

The rearrangement uses TRBV15 and TRBJ2-7, with D possibly being TRBD2 (6 bases). CDR1 is LNHNV and CDR2 is YYDKDF in the germline V gene (reference sequence). V gave up 5 bases and J gave up 0 bases, with 8 bases separating them. The CDR3 covers 13 residues. The CDR3, as DNA: TGTGCCACCAGCGGGACTCCCTCCTACGAGCAGTACTTC. It translates to CATSGTPSYEQYF.

The chain recombines TRBV7-6 with TRBJ1-1, with 9 bases fitting TRBD1. The V gene's germline CDR1 is SGHVS and CDR2 FNYEAQ. V shed 4 bases, J shed 4 bases, and the junction held 10 bases outside the gene matches. This CDR3 contains 16 residues. CDR3: CASSSGTGLAGTEAFF. DNA for the CDR3: TGTGCCAGCAGCTCCGGGACAGGGCTGGCGGGCACTGAAGCTTTCTTT.

The rearrangement joins TRBV28 to TRBJ2-7, with 12 nucleotides matching TRBD1. V lost 5 bases to trimming and J lost 5 bases; unmatched junction nucleotides: 7. This CDR3 comprises 15 residues. CDR1 MDHEN and CDR2 SYDVKM come from the germline V gene. This CDR3 is CASSPRGQGANEQYF. The DNA for the CDR3 is TGTGCCAGCAGTCCAAGGGGACAGGGGGCGAACGAGCAGTACTTC.

This clone was detected ten times or more. The chain recombines TRBV25-1 with TRBJ1-2; D is possibly TRBD1 (6 bases). Per germline, CDR1 MGHDK and CDR2 SYGVNS. There are 15 residues in the CDR3. The germline V and J ends were trimmed by 1 base and 2 bases, with 11 bases remaining between them. The CDR3 DNA is TGTGCCAGCAGTGAATCCCGAAGGGGGAACTATGGCTACACCTTC. Translated, it gives CASSESRRGNYGYTF.

This clone was recorded only once. The chain links TRBV20-1 to TRBJ2-1, with D uncertain. CDR1 and CDR2 from the germline V gene are DFQATT and SNEGSKA (reference sequence). V was trimmed by 0 bases and J by 9 bases, leaving 6 bases between them. This CDR3 contains 11 residues. CDR3 coding DNA: TGCAGTGCTAGAGATCACACTGAGCAGTTCTTC. Amino acid sequence: CSARDHTEQFF.

This chain joins TRBV7-9 and TRBJ2-7, with D perhaps matching TRBD2 (6 bases). There are 14 residues in the CDR3. Trimming cost V 5 bases and J 2 bases, with 13 bases left between them. CDR1 SEHNR and CDR2 FQNEAQ come from the germline V gene (reference sequence). CDR3 sequence reads: CASSRGDGPYEQYF. The CDR3 DNA is TGTGCCAGCAGCCGCGGGGACGGTCCCTACGAGCAGTACTTC.

CDR3: CASSRRQVVNLGYGYTF. The CDR3 DNA is TGTGCCAGTAGTCGACGACAGGTAGTTAACTTGGGCTATGGCTACACCTTC. The chain joins TRBV19 to TRBJ1-2; a possible D gene is TRBD1 (6 bases). Trimming shortened V by 5 bases and J by 4 bases, and 23 bases separated the two germline ends. This CDR3 contains 17 residues. The germline CDR1 and CDR2 sequences are LNHDA and SQIVND (reference sequence).

The J gene is TRBJ1-4, the V gene TRBV7-9, with D hard to call. The V gene's germline CDR1 is SEHNR and CDR2 FQNEAQ (reference sequence). This CDR3 is 15 amino acids long. V was trimmed by 1 base and J by 4 bases, leaving 10 bases between them. The DNA for the CDR3 is TGTGCCAGCAGCTTAGAGTCAGGCAGTAATGAAAAACTGTTTTTT. This codes for CASSLESGSNEKLFF.

The genes are TRBV7-6 and TRBJ2-1, with TRBD2 matching 8 bases. Germline CDR1 is SGHVS and CDR2 is FNYEAQ. Trimming removed 1 base from V and 10 bases from J; junction bases left unmatched: 6. CDR3 length: 14 amino acids. CDR3 sequence: CASSLGLASEEQFF. The CDR3 DNA is TGTGCCAGCAGCTTAGGACTAGCGAGTGAGGAGCAGTTCTTC.

The chain couples TRBV12-2 to TRBJ1-3; the D segment call TRBD1 is taken from the table without a DNA check. TRBV12-2 is reported as a pseudogene. The CDR3 is 14 residues long. CDR3 residues: CASRRSGAGNTIYF. The DNA of the CDR3 is TGTGCAAGTCGCCGCTCAGGGGCGGGAAACACCATATATTTT.

The chain uses TRBV5-1 and TRBJ2-5; possibly TRBD1 for D (6 bases). From germline, CDR1 is SGHRS and CDR2 YFSETQ. The ends were cut back, 0 bases at V and 4 bases at J, with 13 bases in the middle. The CDR3 extends over 15 amino acids. CDR3 amino acids: CASSLDQGRGETQYF. The DNA of the CDR3 is TGCGCCAGCAGCTTGGACCAGGGGAGAGGAGAGACCCAGTACTTC.

In this sample, this clone is medium-sized. The CDR3 region has the DNA TGTGCCACCAGCCCACTAGGGATGGCCGGGGAGCTGTTTTTT. Its protein product is CATSPLGMAGELFF. The V gene is TRBV15, the J gene TRBJ2-2; perhaps TRBD2 as D (5 bases). CDR1 and CDR2 (germline): LNHNV, YYDKDF (reference sequence). The CDR3 consists of 14 residues. The ends were cut back, 5 bases at V and 6 bases at J, with 13 bases in the middle.

This chain connects TRBV5-3 to TRBJ2-7; perhaps TRBD1 as D (6 bases). TRBV5-3 is given ORF status, its function remaining uncertain. This CDR3 contains 13 residues. V was pared by 4 bases and J by 2 bases, with 10 bases between. CDR3 DNA: TGTGCCAGAAGCCAGGGACACCCCTACGAGCAGTACTTC. Protein sequence: CARSQGHPYEQYF.

This clone appeared a single time. The chain joins TRBV5-1 to TRBJ2-1; D is perhaps TRBD1 or TRBD2 (5 bases each). V dropped 0 bases and J dropped 2 bases, with 12 bases sitting between them. This CDR3 spans 16 amino acids. Per the germline V gene, CDR1 is SGHRS and CDR2 is YFSETQ. Written as DNA, the CDR3 is TGCGCCAGCAGCTTGGAAGGGTGGGGGACCTACAATGAGCAGTTCTTC. Its translation is CASSLEGWGTYNEQFF. Together with reference TRBV5-1 and TRBJ2-1, the CDR3 gives the full variable domain: KAGVTQTPRYLIKTRGQQVTLSCSPISGHRSVSWYQQTPGQGLQFLFEYFSETQRNKGNFPGRFSGRQFSNSRSEMNVSTLELGDSALYLCASSLEGWGTYNEQFFGPGTRLTVL.